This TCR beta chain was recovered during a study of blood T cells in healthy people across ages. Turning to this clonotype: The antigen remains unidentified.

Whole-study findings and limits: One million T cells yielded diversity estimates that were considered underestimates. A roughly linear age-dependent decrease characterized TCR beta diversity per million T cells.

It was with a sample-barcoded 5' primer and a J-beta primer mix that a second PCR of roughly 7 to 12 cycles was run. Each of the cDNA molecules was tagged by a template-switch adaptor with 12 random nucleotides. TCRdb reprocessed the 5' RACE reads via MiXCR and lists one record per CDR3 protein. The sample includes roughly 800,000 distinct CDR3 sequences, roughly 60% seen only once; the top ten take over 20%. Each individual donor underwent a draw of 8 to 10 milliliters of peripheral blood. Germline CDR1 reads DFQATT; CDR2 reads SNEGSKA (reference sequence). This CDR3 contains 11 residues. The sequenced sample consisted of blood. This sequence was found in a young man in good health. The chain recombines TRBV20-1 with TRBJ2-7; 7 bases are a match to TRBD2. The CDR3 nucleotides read TGCAGCGGGTGGTGGGAGGGCGAGCAGTACTTC. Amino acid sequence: CSGWWEGEQYF.